The present entry profiles one T cell receptor (beta chain) with its context. The V gene end was trimmed by 0 bases and the J gene end by 4 bases; junction bases not matched to a gene: 7. Germline values: CDR1 SGHRS, CDR2 YFSETQ. This CDR3 region has 16 residues. The data were obtained in a study of blood T cell repertoires in COVID-19. For the study at large: Samples came from the United States, Italy and Spain, spanning acute and convalescent COVID-19. PBMCs, B-cell-depleted T cells, or T cells provided the cDNA or gDNA that made up the material.

Authors' data handling: Cell counts per sample came from amplifying reference gene primers. The repertoire was sequenced with immunoSEQ multiplex PCR; TCRdb's copy has only in-frame clones and lacks some. V and J calls and clone size are as listed in that table; D and trimming were resolved from the DNA. The profile covers 150,000 to 200,000 clones, with 80% to 85% appearing a single time and approximately 2.6% taken by the ten largest. Sequencing used peripheral blood. This chain links TRBV5-1 with TRBJ1-3; 7 bases are shared with TRBD1. This sequence originates from a human donor with acute or convalescent COVID-19. The donor label of this sample is uncertain. CDR3: CASSLGDSLGGNTIYF. The CDR3 bases are TGCGCCAGCAGCTTGGGGGACAGTCTTGGAGGAAACACCATATATTTT.